This T cell receptor beta chain was sequenced in a study of technical replicates of blood from a handful of donors. The CDR3 runs 11 residues. In germline, CDR1 is LNHDA, CDR2 SQIVND (reference sequence). Trimming shortened V by 8 bases and J by 8 bases, and 11 bases separated the two germline ends. Here immunoSEQ multiplex PCR was the method, and the copy in TCRdb shows in-frame clones only, minus some. The top ten hold 0.3% to 0.4% of the sample, which has tens of thousands of clones, about nine tenths seen once. The TCR was taken from a human donor in good health. Some clones in this sample may be carry-over from other donors' samples. The rearrangement uses TRBV19 and TRBJ2-3; the D is unclear. Sequencing input: T cells isolated from PBMCs. This CDR3 is CASASPGTQYF. The DNA for the CDR3 is TGTGCCAGTGCTTCGCCAGGTACGCAGTATTTT.